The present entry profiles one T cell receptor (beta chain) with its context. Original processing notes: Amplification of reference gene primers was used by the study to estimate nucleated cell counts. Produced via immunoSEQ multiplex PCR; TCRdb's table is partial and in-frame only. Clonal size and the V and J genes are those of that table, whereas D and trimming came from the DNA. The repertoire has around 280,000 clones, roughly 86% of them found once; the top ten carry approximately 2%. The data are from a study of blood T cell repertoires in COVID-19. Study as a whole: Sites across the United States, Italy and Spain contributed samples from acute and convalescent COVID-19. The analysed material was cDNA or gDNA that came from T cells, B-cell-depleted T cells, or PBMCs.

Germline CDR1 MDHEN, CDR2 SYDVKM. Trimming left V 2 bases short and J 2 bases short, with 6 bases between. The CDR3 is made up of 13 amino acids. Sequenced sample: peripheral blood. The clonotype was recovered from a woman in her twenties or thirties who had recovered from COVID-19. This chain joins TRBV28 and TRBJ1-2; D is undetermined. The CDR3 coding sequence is TGTGCCAGCAGTTTAGGGCGAAACTATGGCTACACCTTC. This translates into CASSLGRNYGYTF.